This passage covers 7 T cell receptor beta chains from one sample sequenced in a study of monozygotic twins with inflammatory bowel disease. TCRdb reprocessed the 5' RACE reads; each CDR3 protein has one entry and no DNA is given. The record lists about 380,000 distinct CDR3 sequences, of which the ten most abundant hold about 2.5%. Sequencing was carried out using blood. These TCRs come from a human donor with ulcerative colitis or Crohn's disease, or a healthy co-twin of an affected twin (not recorded which).

CDR3 region: CAGRTGTNQETQYF. The J gene is TRBJ2-5, the V gene TRBV5-6; TCRdb indicates TRBD1, and absent DNA this call remains unverified. The CDR3 length is 14 residues. Germline CDR1 is SGHDT and CDR2 is YYEEEE. Complete variable domain (other parts from reference TRBV5-6 and TRBJ2-5): DAGVTQSPTHLIKTRGQQVTLRCSPKSGHDTVSWYQQALGQGPQFIFQYYEEEERQRGNFPDRFSGHQFPNYSSELNVNALLLGDSALYLCAGRTGTNQETQYFGPGTRLLVL.

The V and J genes are TRBV2 and TRBJ1-2. This CDR3 is built from 13 residues. Germline loops: CDR1 SNHLY, CDR2 FYNNEI. CDR3 amino acids: CASSEPSGTGYTF.

The J gene is TRBJ1-1, the V gene TRBV19; the TRBD1 assignment by TCRdb is unverifiable without DNA. In germline, CDR1 is LNHDA, CDR2 SQIVND (reference sequence). This CDR3 has 16 amino acids. The CDR3 sequence is CASSIGRSPMNTEAFF.

The V gene is TRBV25-1, the J gene TRBJ2-7. This CDR3 has 14 residues. Germline V lookup: CDR1 MGHDK, CDR2 SYGVNS. The CDR3: CASSERAAAYEQYF.

The J gene is TRBJ2-5, the V gene TRBV7-9; the TCRdb D gene call, TRBD1, has no DNA to confirm it. This CDR3 is 14 amino acids long. Germline loops: CDR1 SEHNR, CDR2 FQNEAQ (reference sequence). CDR3 in amino acids: CASSPGATMETQYF.

The J gene is TRBJ1-6, the V gene TRBV19. In germline, CDR1 is LNHDA, CDR2 SQIVND (reference sequence). CDR3 length: 13 residues. The CDR3 sequence: CARRTWTNSPLHF. Supplemented by reference TRBV19 and TRBJ1-6, the full variable domain reads DGGITQSPKYLFRKEGQNVTLSCEQNLNHDAMYWYRQDPGQGLRLIYYSQIVNDFQKGDIAEGYSVSREKKESFPLTVTSAQKNPTAFYLCARRTWTNSPLHFGNGTRLTVT.

The CDR3 is CASSSESFSGANVLTF. V gene TRBV5-1 combines with J gene TRBJ2-6. This CDR3 has 16 amino acids. CDR1 and CDR2 from the germline V gene are SGHRS and YFSETQ.